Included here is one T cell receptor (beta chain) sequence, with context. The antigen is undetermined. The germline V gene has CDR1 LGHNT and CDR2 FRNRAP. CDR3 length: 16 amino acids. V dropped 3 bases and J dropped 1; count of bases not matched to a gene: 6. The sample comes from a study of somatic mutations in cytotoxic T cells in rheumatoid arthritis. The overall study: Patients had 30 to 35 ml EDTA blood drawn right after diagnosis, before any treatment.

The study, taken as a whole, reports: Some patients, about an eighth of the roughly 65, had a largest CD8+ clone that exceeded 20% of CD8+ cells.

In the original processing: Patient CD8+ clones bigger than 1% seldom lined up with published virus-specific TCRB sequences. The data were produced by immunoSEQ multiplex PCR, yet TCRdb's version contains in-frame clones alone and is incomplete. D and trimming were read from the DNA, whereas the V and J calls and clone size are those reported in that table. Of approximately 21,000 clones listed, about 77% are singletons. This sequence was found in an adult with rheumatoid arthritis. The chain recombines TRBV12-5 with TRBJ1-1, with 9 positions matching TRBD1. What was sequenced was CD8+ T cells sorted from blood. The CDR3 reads CASGLNRGHANTEAFF. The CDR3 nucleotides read TGTGCTAGTGGTTTAAACAGGGGGCATGCGAACACTGAAGCTTTCTTT.